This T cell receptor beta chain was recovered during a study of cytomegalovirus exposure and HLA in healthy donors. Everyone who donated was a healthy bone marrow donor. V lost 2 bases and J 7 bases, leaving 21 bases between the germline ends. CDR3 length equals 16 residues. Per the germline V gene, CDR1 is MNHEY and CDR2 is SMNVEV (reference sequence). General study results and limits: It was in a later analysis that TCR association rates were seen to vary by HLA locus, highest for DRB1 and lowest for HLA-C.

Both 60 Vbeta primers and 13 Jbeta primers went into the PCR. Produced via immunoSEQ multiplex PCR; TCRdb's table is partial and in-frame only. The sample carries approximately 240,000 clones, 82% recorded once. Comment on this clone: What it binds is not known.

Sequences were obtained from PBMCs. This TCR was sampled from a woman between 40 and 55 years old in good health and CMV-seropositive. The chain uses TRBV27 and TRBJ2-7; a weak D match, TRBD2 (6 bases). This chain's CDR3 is CASSLGVAATLGEQYF. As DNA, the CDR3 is TGTGCCAGCAGTTTAGGGGTAGCGGCGACCTTGGGGGAGCAGTACTTC.